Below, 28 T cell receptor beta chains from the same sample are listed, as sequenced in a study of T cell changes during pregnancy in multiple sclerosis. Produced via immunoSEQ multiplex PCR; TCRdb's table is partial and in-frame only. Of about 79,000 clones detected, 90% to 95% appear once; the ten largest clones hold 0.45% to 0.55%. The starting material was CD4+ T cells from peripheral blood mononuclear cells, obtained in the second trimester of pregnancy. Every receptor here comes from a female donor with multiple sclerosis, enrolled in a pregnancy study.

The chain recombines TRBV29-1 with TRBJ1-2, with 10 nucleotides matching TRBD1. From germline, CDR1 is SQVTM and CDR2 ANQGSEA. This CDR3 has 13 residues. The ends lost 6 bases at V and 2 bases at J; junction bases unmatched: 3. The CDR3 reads CSVMGQGNYGYTF. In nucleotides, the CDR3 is TGCAGCGTCATGGGACAGGGGAACTATGGCTACACCTTC.

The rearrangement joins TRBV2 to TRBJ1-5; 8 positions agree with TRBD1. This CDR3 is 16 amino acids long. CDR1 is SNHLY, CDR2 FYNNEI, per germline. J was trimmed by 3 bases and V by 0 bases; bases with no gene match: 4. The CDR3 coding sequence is TGTGCCAGCAGTGAAGCGACAGGGGAACTCAATCAGCCCCAGCATTTT. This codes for CASSEATGELNQPQHF. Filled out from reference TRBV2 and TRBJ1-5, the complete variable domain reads EPEVTQTPSHQVTQMGQEVILRCVPISNHLYFYWYRQILGQKVEFLVSFYNNEISEKSEIFDDQFSVERPDGSNFTLKIRSTKLEDSAMYFCASSEATGELNQPQHFGDGTRLSIL.

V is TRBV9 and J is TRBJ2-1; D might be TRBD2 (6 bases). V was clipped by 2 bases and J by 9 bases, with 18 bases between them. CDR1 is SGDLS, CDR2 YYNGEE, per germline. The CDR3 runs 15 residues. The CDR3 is CASSVFQYLEGEQFF. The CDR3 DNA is TGTGCCAGCAGCGTGTTCCAGTACTTGGAGGGTGAGCAGTTCTTC.

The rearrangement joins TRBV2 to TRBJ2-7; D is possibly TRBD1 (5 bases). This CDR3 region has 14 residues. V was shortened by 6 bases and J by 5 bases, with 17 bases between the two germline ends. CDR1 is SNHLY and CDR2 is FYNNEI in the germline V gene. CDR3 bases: TGTGCCAGCAGGGCGAGTTGGGCAGGGAACGAGCAGTACTTC. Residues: CASRASWAGNEQYF.

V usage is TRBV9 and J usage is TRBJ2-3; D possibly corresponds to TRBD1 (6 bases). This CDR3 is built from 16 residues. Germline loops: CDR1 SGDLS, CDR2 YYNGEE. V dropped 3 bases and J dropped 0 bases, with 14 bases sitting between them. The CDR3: CASSARSGQSTDTQYF. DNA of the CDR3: TGTGCCAGCAGCGCGAGATCGGGACAAAGCACAGATACGCAGTATTTT.

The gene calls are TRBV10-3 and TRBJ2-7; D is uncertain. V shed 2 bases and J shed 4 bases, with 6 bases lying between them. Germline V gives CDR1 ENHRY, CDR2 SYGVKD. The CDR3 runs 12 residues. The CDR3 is CAISEAAYEQYF. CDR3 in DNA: TGTGCCATCAGTGAGGCAGCGTACGAGCAGTACTTC.

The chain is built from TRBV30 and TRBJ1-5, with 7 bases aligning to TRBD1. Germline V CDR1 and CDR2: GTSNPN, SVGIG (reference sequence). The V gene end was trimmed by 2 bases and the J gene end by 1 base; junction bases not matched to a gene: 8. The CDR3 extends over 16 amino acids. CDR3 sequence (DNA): TGTGCCTGGAGTAGCGCGGGACAGACAAGCAATCAGCCCCAGCATTTT. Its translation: CAWSSAGQTSNQPQHF.

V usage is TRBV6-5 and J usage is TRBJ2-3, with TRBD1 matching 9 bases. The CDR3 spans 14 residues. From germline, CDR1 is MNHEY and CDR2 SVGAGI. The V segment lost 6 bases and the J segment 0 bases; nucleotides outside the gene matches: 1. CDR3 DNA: TGTGCCAGCAGGGGGACAGGGAGCACAGATACGCAGTATTTT. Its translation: CASRGTGSTDTQYF.

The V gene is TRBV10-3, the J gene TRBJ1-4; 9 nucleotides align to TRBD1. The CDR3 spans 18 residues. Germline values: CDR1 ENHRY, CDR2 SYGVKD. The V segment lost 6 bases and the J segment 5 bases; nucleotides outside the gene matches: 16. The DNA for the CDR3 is TGTGCCATCAGGCAAACCGGGACAGGGAGGTTAGTAAATGAAAAACTGTTTTTT. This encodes CAIRQTGTGRLVNEKLFF.

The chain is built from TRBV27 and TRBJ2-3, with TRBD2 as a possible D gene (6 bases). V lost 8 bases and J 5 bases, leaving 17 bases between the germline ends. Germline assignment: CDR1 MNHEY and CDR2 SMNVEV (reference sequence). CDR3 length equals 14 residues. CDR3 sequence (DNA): TGTGCCAGCGCGGGGTGGGGCGCGGGAGATACGCAGTATTTT. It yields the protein CASAGWGAGDTQYF.

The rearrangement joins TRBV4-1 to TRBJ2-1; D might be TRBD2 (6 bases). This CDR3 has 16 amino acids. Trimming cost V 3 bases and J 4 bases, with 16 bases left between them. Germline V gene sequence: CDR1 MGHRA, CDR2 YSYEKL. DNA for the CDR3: TGCGCCAGCAGCCACGGGACTTCCTATTCGTACAATGAGCAGTTCTTC. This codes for CASSHGTSYSYNEQFF.

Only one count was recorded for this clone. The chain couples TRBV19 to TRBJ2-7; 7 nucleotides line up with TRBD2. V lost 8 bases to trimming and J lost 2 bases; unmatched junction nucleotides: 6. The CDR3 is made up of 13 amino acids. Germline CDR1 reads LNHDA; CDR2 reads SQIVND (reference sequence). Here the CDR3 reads CASGPGGPYEQYF. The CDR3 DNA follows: TGTGCCAGTGGACCGGGAGGCCCCTACGAGCAGTACTTC.

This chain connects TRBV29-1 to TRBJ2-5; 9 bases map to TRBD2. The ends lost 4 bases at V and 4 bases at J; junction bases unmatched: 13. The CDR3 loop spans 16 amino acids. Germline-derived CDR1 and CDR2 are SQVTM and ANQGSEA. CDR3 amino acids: CSVARGTSSFGETQYF. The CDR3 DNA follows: TGCAGCGTTGCCCGTGGGACTAGCTCTTTCGGAGAGACCCAGTACTTC.

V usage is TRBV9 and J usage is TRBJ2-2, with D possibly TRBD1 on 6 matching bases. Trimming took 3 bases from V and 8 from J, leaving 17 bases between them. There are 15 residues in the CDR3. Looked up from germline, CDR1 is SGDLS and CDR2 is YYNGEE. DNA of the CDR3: TGTGCCAGCAGCGCCTCAGGTCCCCAGGGGGGGGAGCTGTTTTTT. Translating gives CASSASGPQGGELFF.

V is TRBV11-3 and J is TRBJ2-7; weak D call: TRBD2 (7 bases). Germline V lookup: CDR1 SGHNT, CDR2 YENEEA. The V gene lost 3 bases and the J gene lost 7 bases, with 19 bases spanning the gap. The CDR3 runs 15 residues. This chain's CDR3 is CASSLWGGQEGEQYF. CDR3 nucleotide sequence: TGTGCCAGCAGCTTGTGGGGGGGCCAGGAAGGAGAGCAGTACTTC.

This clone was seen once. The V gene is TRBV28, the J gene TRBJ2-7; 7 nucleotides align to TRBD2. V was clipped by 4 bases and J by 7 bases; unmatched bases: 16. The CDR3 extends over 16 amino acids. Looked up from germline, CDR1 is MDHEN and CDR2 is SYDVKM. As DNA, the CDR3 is TGTGCCAGCAGTTCCGTCGTCGGGAGGAGAACGAGGGAGCAGTACTTC. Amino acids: CASSSVVGRRTREQYF.

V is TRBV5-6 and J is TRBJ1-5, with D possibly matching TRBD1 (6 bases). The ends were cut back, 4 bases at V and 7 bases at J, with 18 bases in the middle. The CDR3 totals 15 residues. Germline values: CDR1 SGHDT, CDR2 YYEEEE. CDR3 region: CASSQAQGNLQPQHF. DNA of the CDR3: TGTGCCAGCAGCCAGGCGCAGGGGAATTTACAGCCCCAGCATTTT.

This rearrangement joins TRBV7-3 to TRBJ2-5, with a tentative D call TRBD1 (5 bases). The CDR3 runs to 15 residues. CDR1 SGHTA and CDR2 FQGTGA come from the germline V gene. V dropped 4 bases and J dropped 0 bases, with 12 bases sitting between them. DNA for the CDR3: TGTGCCAGCAGCTCTACTGGGGCGTACCAAGAGACCCAGTACTTC. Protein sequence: CASSSTGAYQETQYF.

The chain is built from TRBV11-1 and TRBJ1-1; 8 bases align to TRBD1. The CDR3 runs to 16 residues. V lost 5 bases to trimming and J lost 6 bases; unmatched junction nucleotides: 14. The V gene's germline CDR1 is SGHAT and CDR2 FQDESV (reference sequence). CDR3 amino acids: CASSLGQGGMRSEAFF. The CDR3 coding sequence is TGTGCCAGCAGCCTAGGACAGGGCGGGATGAGATCTGAAGCTTTCTTT.

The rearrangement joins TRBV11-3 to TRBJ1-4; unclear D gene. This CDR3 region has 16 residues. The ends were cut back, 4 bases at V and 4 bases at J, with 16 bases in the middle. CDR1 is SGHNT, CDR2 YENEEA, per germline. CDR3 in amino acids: CASSSHLTALNEKLFF. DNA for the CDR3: TGTGCCAGCAGCTCACACCTTACAGCCCTTAATGAAAAACTGTTTTTT.

The CDR3 spells CASSVRQGETQYF. CDR3 nucleotide sequence: TGTGCCAGCAGCGTCCGACAGGGAGAGACCCAGTACTTC. The rearrangement links TRBV9 to TRBJ2-5; 7 nucleotides match TRBD1. The CDR3 contains 13 residues. CDR1 is SGDLS, CDR2 YYNGEE, per germline. V was clipped by 2 bases and J by 4 bases; unmatched bases: 2. The full variable domain, completed using reference TRBV9 and TRBJ2-5, is DSGVTQTPKHLITATGQRVTLRCSPRSGDLSVYWYQQSLDQGLQFLIQYYNGEERAKGNILERFSAQQFPDLHSELNLSSLELGDSALYFCASSVRQGETQYFGPGTRLLVL.

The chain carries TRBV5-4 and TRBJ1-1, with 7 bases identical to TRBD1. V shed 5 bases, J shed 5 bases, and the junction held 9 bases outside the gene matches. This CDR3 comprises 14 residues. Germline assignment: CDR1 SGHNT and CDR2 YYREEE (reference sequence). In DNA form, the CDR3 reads TGTGCCAGCAGTCGGGACAGCCGAAATACTGAAGCTTTCTTT. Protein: CASSRDSRNTEAFF.

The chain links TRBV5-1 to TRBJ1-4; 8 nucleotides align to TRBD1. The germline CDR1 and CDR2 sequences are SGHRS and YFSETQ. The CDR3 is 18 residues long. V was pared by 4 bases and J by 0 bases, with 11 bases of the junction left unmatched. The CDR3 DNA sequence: TGCGCCAGCAGCATCGGGACAGGTAGACTTGCAACTAATGAAAAACTGTTTTTT. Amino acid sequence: CASSIGTGRLATNEKLFF.

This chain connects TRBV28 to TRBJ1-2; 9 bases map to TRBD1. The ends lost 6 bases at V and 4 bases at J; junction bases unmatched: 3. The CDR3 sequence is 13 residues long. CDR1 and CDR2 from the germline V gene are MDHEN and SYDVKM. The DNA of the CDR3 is TGTGCCAGCAGACCACAGGGGGCCTATGGCTACACCTTC. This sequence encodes CASRPQGAYGYTF.

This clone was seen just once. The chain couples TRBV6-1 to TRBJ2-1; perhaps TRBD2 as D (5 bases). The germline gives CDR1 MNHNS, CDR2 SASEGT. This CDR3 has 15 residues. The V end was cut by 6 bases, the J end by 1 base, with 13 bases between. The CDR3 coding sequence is TGTGCCAGCAGGGTAACTAGTTCTTCCTACAATGAGCAGTTCTTC. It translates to CASRVTSSSYNEQFF.

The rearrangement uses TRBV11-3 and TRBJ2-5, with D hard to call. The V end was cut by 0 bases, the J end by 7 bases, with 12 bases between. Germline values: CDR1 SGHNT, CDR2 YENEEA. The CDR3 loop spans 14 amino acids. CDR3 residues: CASSLDRSSRTQYF. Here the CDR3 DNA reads TGTGCCAGCAGCTTAGATCGGAGCAGCCGGACCCAGTACTTC.

The CDR3 nucleotides are TGTGCCAGCAGCTTAGATCGGACTCTCGCAGATACGCAGTATTTT. Translated: CASSLDRTLADTQYF. This chain uses TRBV11-3 with TRBJ2-3; TRBD2 is a possible D gene (5 bases). The ends were cut back, 0 bases at V and 4 bases at J, with 11 bases in the middle. The CDR3 runs 15 residues. Germline V gene data show CDR1 as SGHNT and CDR2 as YENEEA.

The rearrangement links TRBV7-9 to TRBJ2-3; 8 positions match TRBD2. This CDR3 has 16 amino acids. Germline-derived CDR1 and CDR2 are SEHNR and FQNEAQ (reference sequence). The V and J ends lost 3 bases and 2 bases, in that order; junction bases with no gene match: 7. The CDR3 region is CASSFPGLGVTDTQYF. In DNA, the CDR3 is TGTGCCAGCAGCTTCCCGGGACTAGGGGTCACAGATACGCAGTATTTT.